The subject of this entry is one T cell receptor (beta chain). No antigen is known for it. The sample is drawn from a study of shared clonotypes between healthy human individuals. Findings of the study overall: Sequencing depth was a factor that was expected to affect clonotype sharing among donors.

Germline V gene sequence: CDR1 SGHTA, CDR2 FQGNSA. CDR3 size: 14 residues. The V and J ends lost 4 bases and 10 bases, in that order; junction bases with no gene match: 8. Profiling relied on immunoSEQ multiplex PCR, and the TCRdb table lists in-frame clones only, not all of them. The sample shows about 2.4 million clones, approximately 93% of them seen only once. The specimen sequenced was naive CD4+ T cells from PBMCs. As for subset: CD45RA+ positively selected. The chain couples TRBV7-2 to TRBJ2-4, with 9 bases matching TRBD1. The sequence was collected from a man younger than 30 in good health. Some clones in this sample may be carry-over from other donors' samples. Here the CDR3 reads CASSSGQGSWIQYF. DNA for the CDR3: TGTGCCAGCAGCTCCGGACAGGGGAGTTGGATTCAGTACTTC. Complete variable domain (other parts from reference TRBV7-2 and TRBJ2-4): GAGVSQSPSNKVTEKGKDVELRCDPISGHTALYWYRQSLGQGLEFLIYFQGNSAPDKSGLPSDRFSAERTGGSVSTLTIQRTQQEDSAVYLCASSSGQGSWIQYFGAGTRLSVL.